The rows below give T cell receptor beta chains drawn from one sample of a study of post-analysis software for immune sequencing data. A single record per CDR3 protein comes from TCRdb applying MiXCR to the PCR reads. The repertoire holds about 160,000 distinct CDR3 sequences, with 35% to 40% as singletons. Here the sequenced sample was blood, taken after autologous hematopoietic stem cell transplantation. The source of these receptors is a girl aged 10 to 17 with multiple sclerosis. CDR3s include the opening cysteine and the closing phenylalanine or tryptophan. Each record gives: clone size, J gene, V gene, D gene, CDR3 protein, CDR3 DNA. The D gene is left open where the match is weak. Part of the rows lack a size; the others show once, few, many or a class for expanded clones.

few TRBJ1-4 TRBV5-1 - CASSPGATNEKLFF TGCGCCAGCAGCCCAGGGGCAACTAATGAAAAACTGTTTTTT
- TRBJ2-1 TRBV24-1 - CATSDAGLEDDEQFF TGTGCCACCAGTGATGCCGGGCTCGAGGACGATGAGCAGTTCTTC
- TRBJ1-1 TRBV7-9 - CASSLRQATMSTEAFF TGTGCCAGCAGCTTACGACAGGCCACCATGAGCACTGAAGCTTTCTTT
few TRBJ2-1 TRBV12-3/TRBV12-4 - CASTIGTGNEQFF TGTGCCAGCACTATTGGGACTGGCAATGAGCAGTTCTTC
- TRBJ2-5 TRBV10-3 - CAIGRAGTQETQYF TGTGCCATCGGTAGGGCGGGGACCCAAGAGACCCAGTACTTC
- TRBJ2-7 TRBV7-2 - CASSSRGGGLSYEQYF TGTGCCAGCAGCTCGAGGGGGGGAGGGCTTTCCTACGAGCAGTACTTC
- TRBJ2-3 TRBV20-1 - CSARLARRDTQYF TGCAGTGCTAGACTAGCGCGGAGAGATACGCAGTATTTT
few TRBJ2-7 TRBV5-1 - CASSLDPGLDEQYF TGCGCCAGCAGCTTGGACCCTGGGTTAGACGAGCAGTACTTC
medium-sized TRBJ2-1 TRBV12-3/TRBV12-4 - CASSLGTLPVSYNEQFF TGTGCCAGCAGTCTCGGGACCCTACCCGTCTCCTACAATGAGCAGTTCTTC
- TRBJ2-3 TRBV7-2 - CASSLDRRGTDTQYF TGTGCCAGCAGCTTAGACAGGCGAGGCACAGATACGCAGTATTTT
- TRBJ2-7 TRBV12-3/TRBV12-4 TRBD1 CASSSIQGRLYEQYF TGTGCCAGCAGTTCGATACAGGGGAGACTCTACGAGCAGTACTTC
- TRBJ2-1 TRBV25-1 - CASIGYNEQFF TGTGCCAGCATAGGCTACAATGAGCAGTTCTTC
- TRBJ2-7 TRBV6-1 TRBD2 CATGLAGSYEQYF TGTGCCACGGGACTAGCGGGGTCCTACGAGCAGTACTTC
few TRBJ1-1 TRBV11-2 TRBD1 CASSLLGTGNTEAFF TGTGCCAGCAGCTTACTAGGGACAGGGAACACTGAAGCTTTCTTT
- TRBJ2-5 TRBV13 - CASSRGDRETQYF TGTGCCAGCAGCCGCGGGGATAGGGAGACCCAGTACTTC
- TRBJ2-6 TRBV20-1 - CSARDPSSGANVLTF TGCAGTGCTAGAGATCCCAGCTCTGGGGCCAACGTCCTGACTTTC
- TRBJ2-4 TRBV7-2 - CASSPVPGLAKNIQYF TGTGCCAGCAGCCCCGTCCCGGGGTTAGCCAAAAACATTCAGTACTTC
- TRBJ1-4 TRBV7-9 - CASNRGPNEKLFF TGTGCCAGCAACCGGGGGCCTAATGAAAAACTGTTTTTT
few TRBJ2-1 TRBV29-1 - CSVEGGGTNEQFF TGCAGCGTTGAAGGTGGAGGAACCAATGAGCAGTTCTTC
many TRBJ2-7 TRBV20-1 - CSASPGPSYEQYF TGCAGTGCTAGTCCGGGACCCTCCTACGAGCAGTACTTC
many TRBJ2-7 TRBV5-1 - CASSWAGPDTYEQYF TGCGCCAGCAGCTGGGCGGGGCCGGACACCTACGAGCAGTACTTC
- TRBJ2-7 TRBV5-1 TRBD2 CASSLLTSGRWYEQYF TGCGCCAGCAGCCTACTGACTAGCGGGAGGTGGTACGAGCAGTACTTC
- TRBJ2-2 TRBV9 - CASSVGGLHTGELFF TGTGCCAGCAGCGTAGGAGGTCTGCACACCGGGGAGCTGTTTTTT
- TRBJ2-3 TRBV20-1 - CSALDSPPTDTQYF TGCAGTGCTTTAGACTCTCCCCCCACAGATACGCAGTATTTT
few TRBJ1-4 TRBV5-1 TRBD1 CASSWDSFNEKLFF TGCGCCAGCAGCTGGGACAGTTTTAATGAAAAACTGTTTTTT
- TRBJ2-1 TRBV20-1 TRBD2 CSASPPRGLAGVQFF TGCAGTGCTAGTCCACCGCGGGGACTAGCGGGAGTGCAGTTCTTC
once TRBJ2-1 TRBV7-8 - CASSLSSFSSYNEQFF TGTGCCAGCAGCTTATCCAGTTTCAGCTCCTACAATGAGCAGTTCTTC
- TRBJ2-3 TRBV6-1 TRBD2 CASSPPGLGAGTDTQYF TGTGCCAGCAGTCCACCGGGACTAGGGGCGGGTACAGATACGCAGTATTTT
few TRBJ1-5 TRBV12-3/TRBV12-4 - CASRHAGGGGQPQHF TGTGCCAGCAGGCACGCCGGGGGAGGAGGGCAGCCCCAGCATTTT
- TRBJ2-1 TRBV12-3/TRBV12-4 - CASTVDGTYNEQFF TGTGCCAGCACCGTCGACGGCACCTACAATGAGCAGTTCTTC
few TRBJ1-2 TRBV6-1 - CASSEVPYGYTF TGTGCCAGCAGTGAAGTCCCCTATGGCTACACCTTC
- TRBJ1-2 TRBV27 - CASSPQRGKQGTNYGYTF TGTGCCAGCAGTCCCCAACGTGGGAAACAGGGAACTAACTATGGCTACACCTTC
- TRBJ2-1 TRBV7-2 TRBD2 CASSPLAGGWDEQFF TGTGCCAGCAGCCCTCTAGCGGGAGGGTGGGATGAGCAGTTCTTC
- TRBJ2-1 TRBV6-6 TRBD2 CASTRSSGSRKDEQFF TGTGCCAGCACCCGATCTAGCGGGAGTAGGAAGGATGAGCAGTTCTTC
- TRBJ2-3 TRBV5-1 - CASSLRGSHTDTQYF TGCGCCAGCAGCCTCCGCGGGTCCCACACAGATACGCAGTATTTT
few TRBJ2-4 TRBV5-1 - CASSQAEVGKNIQYF TGCGCCAGCAGCCAAGCGGAAGTCGGCAAAAACATTCAGTACTTC
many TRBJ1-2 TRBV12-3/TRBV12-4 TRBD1 CASSLEAGGASNYGYTF TGTGCCAGCAGCCTGGAGGCAGGGGGGGCCTCTAACTATGGCTACACCTTC
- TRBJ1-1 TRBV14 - CASSHIGVNTEAFF TGTGCCAGCAGCCACATAGGAGTGAACACTGAAGCTTTCTTT
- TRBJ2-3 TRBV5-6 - CASSLAFGGGTDTQYF TGTGCCAGCAGCTTGGCTTTCGGTGGGGGCACAGATACGCAGTATTTT
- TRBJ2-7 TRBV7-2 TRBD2 CASSGGLGEISYEQYF TGTGCCAGCAGCGGCGGACTAGGGGAAATCTCCTACGAGCAGTACTTC
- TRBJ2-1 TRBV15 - CATSRKRTTYNEQFF TGTGCCACCAGCAGAAAAAGGACAACCTACAATGAGCAGTTCTTC
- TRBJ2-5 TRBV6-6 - CASSTLKGETQYF TGTGCCAGCAGTACCCTCAAGGGCGAGACCCAGTACTTC
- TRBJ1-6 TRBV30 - CAWSVQTSPLHF TGTGCCTGGAGTGTACAGACTTCACCCCTCCACTTT
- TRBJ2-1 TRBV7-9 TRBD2 CASSLFTSGRFNEQFF TGTGCCAGCAGCTTATTCACTAGCGGGAGGTTCAATGAGCAGTTCTTC
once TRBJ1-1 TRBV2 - CASSESPTEAFF TGTGCCAGCAGTGAGAGCCCCACTGAAGCTTTCTTT
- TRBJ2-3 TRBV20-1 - CSASARGLGGSGLTADTQYF TGCAGTGCTAGCGCCCGCGGTCTGGGGGGCTCGGGGTTGACAGCAGATACGCAGTATTTT
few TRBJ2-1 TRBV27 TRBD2 CASRVAGGRSYNEQFF TGTGCCAGCAGAGTAGCGGGAGGCCGCTCCTACAATGAGCAGTTCTTC
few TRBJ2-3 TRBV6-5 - CASRGGGKPSTDTQYF TGTGCCAGCAGGGGGGGAGGAAAACCTAGCACAGATACGCAGTATTTT
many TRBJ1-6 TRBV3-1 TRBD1 CASSLGTGGSPLHF TGTGCCAGCAGCCTTGGGACAGGGGGATCACCCCTCCACTTT
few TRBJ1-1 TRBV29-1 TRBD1 CSTPDRDSTEAFF TGCAGCACCCCGGACAGGGATAGCACTGAAGCTTTCTTT
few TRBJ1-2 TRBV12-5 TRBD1 CASGPEITKGTEGYGYTF TGTGCTAGTGGTCCTGAAATAACGAAGGGGACAGAAGGGTATGGCTACACCTTC
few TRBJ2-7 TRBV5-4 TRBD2 CASSLETSGPYEQYF TGTGCCAGCAGCTTGGAGACTAGCGGGCCCTACGAGCAGTACTTC
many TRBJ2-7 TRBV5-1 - CASSLGYEQYF TGTGCCAGCAGTTTAGGGTACGAGCAGTACTTC
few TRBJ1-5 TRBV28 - CASSLGRIGQPQHF TGTGCCAGCAGTTTGGGGAGGATCGGACAGCCCCAGCATTTT